The subject of this entry is one T cell receptor beta chain. The V end lost 11 bases, the J end lost 5 bases, and 15 bases lay between the germline ends. The CDR3 has 13 residues. Regions amplified from RNA transcripts were the TCR beta CDR3 regions. Using the HTBI primer set, a first-round RT-PCR was run on the TCR CDR3. TCRdb reanalysed the multiplex PCR reads using MiXCR and keeps one entry per CDR3 protein. The profile covers 800,000 or so distinct CDR3 sequences, with approximately 40% appearing a single time and more than 7% taken by the ten largest. Each diagnosis drew on symptoms, thyroxine, TRAb, thyroid ultrasound and orbital computed tomography findings. It was around 10 ml of fresh peripheral blood that supplied the PBMCs. The data belong to a study of T cells in Graves' hyperthyroidism and ophthalmopathy.

The receptor's source is a young man with Graves' hyperthyroidism. The sample taken for sequencing was blood. The chain is built from TRBV12-3 or TRBV12-4 and TRBJ1-4, with D possibly TRBD1 on 5 matching bases. CDR3 nucleotide sequence: TGTGCCGGCACTCACGCAGGGAATGAAAAACTGTTTTTT. Amino acids: CAGTHAGNEKLFF.